This TCR beta chain appears in the sequencing data of a study of control samples from healthy donors and cancer patients. V lost 3 bases to trimming and J lost 5 bases, with 17 bases between them. The CDR3 has 16 residues. Germline V gene lookup returns CDR1 MNHNS and CDR2 SASEGT. TCRdb keeps only in-frame clones here, not all; method: immunoSEQ multiplex PCR. The sample gives about 150,000 clones, approximately 94% of which show up once; 5.7% is in the top ten. The V gene is TRBV6-1, the J gene TRBJ1-3; no reliable D call. Sequencing was performed on blood. This TCR came from a man aged 35 to 55 in good health. In DNA, the CDR3 is TGTGCCAGCAGTGACTTTCGGACGGGGAGTAGAAACACCATATATTTT. It encodes CASSDFRTGSRNTIYF.